The T cell receptor beta chain described here comes from a study of T cells in localized non-small cell lung cancer. Findings of the study overall: The study sequenced only one region of the tumor. As a result, intratumor heterogeneity could not be excluded and remains possible. Tumor trailed uninvolved adjacent lung in T cell clonality, which peaked there. The appearance of a median 57 of the top 100 tumor clones was seen in adjacent lung.

Trimming left V 5 bases short and J 0 bases short, with 20 bases between. Germline CDR1 reads SEHNR; CDR2 reads FQNEAQ (reference sequence). This CDR3 region has 17 residues. The protocol was immunoSEQ multiplex PCR, while the TCRdb copy is restricted to in-frame clones and leaves out a portion. This table has about 31,000 clones, 70% to 90% appearing once. Notes on this clone: Its antigen remains unknown.

The rearrangement joins TRBV7-9 to TRBJ2-7, with D possibly TRBD2 on 5 matching bases. The source of this sequence is a woman aged 35 to 69 with stage III lung adenocarcinoma. This material consisted of peripheral blood mononuclear cells, taken before any cancer treatment. DNA of the CDR3: TGTGCCAGCAGCCTTGGGCGACCCGGACGGGGCTCCTACGAGCAGTACTTC. This translates into CASSLGRPGRGSYEQYF.